One sample yielded the 5 T cell receptor beta chains listed below, sequenced in a study of CD8+ T cells in alopecia areata. Sequencing relied on a cDNA template that was reverse transcribed from extracted RNA. The repertoire was sequenced with immunoSEQ multiplex PCR; TCRdb's copy has only in-frame clones and lacks some. This repertoire shows 150,000 to 200,000 clones, about 60% found once; its top ten account for approximately 4.3%. The specimen was CD4+ T cells sorted from blood. The receptors stem from a human donor in good health.

The table lists this clone with a few counts. J is TRBJ2-7 and V is TRBV29-1, with a weak D call TRBD1 (5 bases). CDR1 and CDR2 (germline): SQVTM, ANQGSEA. The CDR3 spans 13 residues. Between the trimmed V and J ends, which lost 4 bases and 7 bases, there was a span of 17 bases. CDR3: CSVARQGPREQYF. CDR3 sequence (DNA): TGCAGCGTTGCGCGGCAGGGCCCTCGGGAGCAGTACTTC.

The V and J genes are TRBV7-8 and TRBJ2-4; tentatively, D is TRBD1 or TRBD2 (5 bases each). This CDR3 contains 17 residues. Germline CDR1 is SGHVS and CDR2 is FQNEAQ. V was trimmed by 5 bases and J by 1 base, leaving 18 bases between them. In DNA, the CDR3 is TGTGCCAGCAGCCTCGGGACGGTGGGTGCGGCCAAAAACATTCAGTACTTC. Translation: CASSLGTVGAAKNIQYF.

This clone was counted between two and nine times. The rearrangement links TRBV27 to TRBJ2-7, with D uncertain. The CDR3 spans 15 residues. V shed 4 bases and J shed 2 bases, with 15 bases lying between them. CDR1 is MNHEY and CDR2 is SMNVEV in the germline V gene (reference sequence). CDR3 DNA sequence: TGTGCCAGCAGTTCCTACGGACGGACGGCCTACGAGCAGTACTTC. Amino acids: CASSSYGRTAYEQYF.

The chain uses TRBV6-5 and TRBJ1-1; D unresolved. The CDR3 is 15 residues long. The germline V gene has CDR1 MNHEY and CDR2 SVGAGI. V lost 0 bases to trimming and J lost 0 bases, with 8 bases between them. CDR3 coding DNA: TGTGCCAGCAGTTACTCACAAAGTATGAACACTGAAGCTTTCTTT. Translating gives CASSYSQSMNTEAFF.

V gene TRBV11-1 combines with J gene TRBJ1-5; 9 bases are a match to TRBD1. This CDR3 has 17 amino acids. Germline CDR1 reads SGHAT; CDR2 reads FQDESV (reference sequence). J gave up 1 base and V 5 bases, and 9 bases lay outside the gene matches. For the CDR3, the DNA is TGTGCCAGCAGCGGATACAGGGGGCCTGTAAGCAATCAGCCCCAGCATTTT. It specifies CASSGYRGPVSNQPQHF. The full variable domain, completed using reference TRBV11-1 and TRBJ1-5, is EAEVAQSPRYKITEKSQAVAFWCDPISGHATLYWYRQILGQGPELLVQFQDESVVDDSQLPKDRFSAERLKGVDSTLKIQPAELGDSAMYLCASSGYRGPVSNQPQHFGDGTRLSIL.